One sample yielded the 22 T cell receptor beta chains listed below, sequenced in a study of vaccination effects on CD4 cells after COVID-19. These TCRs are of unknown antigen specificity. Produced via immunoSEQ multiplex PCR; TCRdb's table is partial and in-frame only. Of roughly 70,000 clones in the sample, around 69% were seen once. Viral peptide pool expansion of antigen-specific CD4+ T cells preceded sequencing in the ViraFEST assay. At the end of roughly 9 days of culture, CD4+ T cells were isolated. Each participant was administered two doses of either the BNT162b2 or the mRNA-1273 vaccine. The sample was CD4+ T cells from PBMCs cultured with HCoV-229E spike peptides, taken after COVID-19 vaccination. These receptors all come from a human donor who received a COVID-19 vaccine.

In this sample, this clone turned up many times. This sequence joins TRBV19 and TRBJ1-1, with D possibly being TRBD1 (5 bases). Per germline, CDR1 LNHDA and CDR2 SQIVND (reference sequence). The length of the CDR3 is 16 residues. The V end lost 4 bases, the J end lost 2 bases, and 17 bases lay between the germline ends. The DNA of the CDR3 is TGTGCCAGTAGTAGGGACGGACATGTTACTAACACTGAAGCTTTCTTT. As protein: CASSRDGHVTNTEAFF.

The CDR3 nucleotides read TGTGCCAGCAGCTTAACCTTAACGGGGGGAGATACGCAGTATTTT. Amino acid sequence: CASSLTLTGGDTQYF. This chain joins TRBV7-3 and TRBJ2-3; TRBD2 agrees at 7 bases. V lost 0 bases to trimming and J lost 5 bases; unmatched junction nucleotides: 5. The length of the CDR3 is 15 residues. Germline V lookup: CDR1 SGHTA, CDR2 FQGTGA. The variable domain in full, completed from reference TRBV7-3 and TRBJ2-3, reads GAGVSQTPSNKVTEKGKYVELRCDPISGHTALYWYRQSLGQGPEFLIYFQGTGAADDSGLPNDRFFAVRPEGSVSTLKIQRTERGDSAVYLCASSLTLTGGDTQYFGPGTRLTVL.

The chain has TRBV2 and TRBJ1-6; D perhaps matches TRBD1 (6 bases). This CDR3 is built from 13 residues. CDR1 SNHLY and CDR2 FYNNEI come from the germline V gene. The V end was cut by 4 bases, the J end by 8 bases, with 9 bases between. The CDR3: CASSAGVDSPLHF. The CDR3 DNA reads TGTGCCAGCAGTGCAGGGGTAGATTCACCCCTCCACTTT.

The rearrangement links TRBV6-1 to TRBJ1-2; no definite D call. From germline, CDR1 is MNHNS and CDR2 SASEGT. V lost 0 bases to trimming and J lost 6 bases, with 11 bases between them. The length of the CDR3 is 14 residues. DNA of the CDR3: TGTGCCAGCAGTGAAGCGGTGGGTGGGAATGGCTACACCTTC. This sequence encodes CASSEAVGGNGYTF.

The chain links TRBV7-9 to TRBJ2-3; no definite D call. V lost 5 bases and J 5 bases, leaving 20 bases between the germline ends. In germline, CDR1 is SEHNR, CDR2 FQNEAQ (reference sequence). The CDR3 runs 16 residues. The CDR3 reads CASSPTVGGPEDTQYF. CDR3 sequence (DNA): TGTGCCAGCAGCCCCACAGTAGGCGGACCTGAAGATACGCAGTATTTT.

The chain recombines TRBV24-1 with TRBJ2-2, with D possibly being TRBD1 or TRBD2 (5 bases each). Germline V gives CDR1 KGHDR, CDR2 SFDVKD. The CDR3 length is 17 residues. Between the trimmed V and J ends, which lost 1 base and 1 base, there was a span of 12 bases. Here the CDR3 reads CATSDFPGPKNTGELFF. The CDR3 bases are TGTGCCACCAGTGATTTCCCGGGACCAAAGAACACCGGGGAGCTGTTTTTT.

The chain employs TRBV9 and TRBJ1-2; D ambiguous. This CDR3 region has 15 residues. V was cut by 2 bases and J by 0 bases, with 11 bases left in between. Per the germline V gene, CDR1 is SGDLS and CDR2 is YYNGEE. CDR3 region: CASSVAGEANYGYTF. CDR3 in DNA: TGTGCCAGCAGCGTTGCCGGGGAAGCTAACTATGGCTACACCTTC.

The chain joins TRBV28 to TRBJ1-2; D might be TRBD1 (5 bases). The CDR3 has 12 amino acids. Trimming shortened V by 2 bases and J by 10 bases, and 11 bases separated the two germline ends. In germline, CDR1 is MDHEN, CDR2 SYDVKM. The CDR3 spells CASSLRQNSYTF. The CDR3 DNA reads TGTGCCAGCAGTTTAAGACAGAACTCCTACACCTTC.

This clone turned up a few times. This chain connects TRBV3-1 (or the pseudogene TRBV3-2) to TRBJ1-2; D is unclear. The CDR3 spans 12 residues. Germline values: CDR1 LGHDT, CDR2 YNNKEL (reference sequence). Trimming pared 2 bases from V and 7 bases from J, leaving 8 bases between. CDR3 nucleotide sequence: TGTGCCAGCAGCCAAACACGGAGTGGCTACACCTTC. Translating gives CASSQTRSGYTF.

The chain employs TRBV6-1 and TRBJ1-4; 10 nucleotides agree with TRBD1. The V gene's germline CDR1 is MNHNS and CDR2 SASEGT. V trimming: 2 bases; J trimming: 10 bases; junction bases outside the gene matches: 13. There are 17 residues in the CDR3. The CDR3 DNA reads TGTGCCAGCAGTGAATATCACGCTTGGGACAGGGGTTCAAAACTGTTTTTT. It yields the protein CASSEYHAWDRGSKLFF.

This chain connects TRBV7-8 to TRBJ1-4; possible D gene TRBD1, 5 bases. V lost 10 bases and J lost 1, with 16 bases in between. The CDR3 length is 15 residues. Germline V lookup: CDR1 SGHVS, CDR2 FQNEAQ. The CDR3, as DNA: TGTGCCACCGGGGGGTCAGGGATAACTAATGAAAAACTGTTTTTT. It is translated as CATGGSGITNEKLFF. The full variable domain, its missing parts supplied by reference TRBV7-8 and TRBJ1-4, is GAGVSQSPRYKVAKRGQDVALRCDPISGHVSLFWYQQALGQGPEFLTYFQNEAQLDKSGLPSDRFFAERPEGSVSTLKIQRTQQEDSAVYLCATGGSGITNEKLFFGSGTQLSVL.

The chain couples TRBV27 to TRBJ1-1; TRBD1 agrees at 8 bases. With V trimmed by 2 bases and J by 3 bases, 2 bases remained unmatched. Germline CDR1 is MNHEY and CDR2 is SMNVEV (reference sequence). The CDR3 loop spans 14 amino acids. The CDR3 nucleotides read TGTGCCAGCAGTTTACAGGGGGCGCACACTGAAGCTTTCTTT. Amino acids: CASSLQGAHTEAFF.

V gene TRBV28 combines with J gene TRBJ1-1; the D gene is possibly TRBD1 (5 bases). This CDR3 has 14 residues. CDR1 is MDHEN and CDR2 is SYDVKM in the germline V gene. Trimming took off 1 base at V and 5 bases at J, with 11 bases between the two ends. For the CDR3, the DNA is TGTGCCAGCAGTTTATTTGGGGGAGGGACTGAAGCTTTCTTT. Its translation is CASSLFGGGTEAFF. The full variable domain, completed using reference TRBV28 and TRBJ1-1, is DVKVTQSSRYLVKRTGEKVFLECVQDMDHENMFWYRQDPGLGLRLIYFSYDVKMKEKGDIPEGYSVSREKKERFSLILESASTNQTSMYLCASSLFGGGTEAFFGQGTRLTVV.

CDR3 sequence reads: CASSRRQGADTQYF. CDR3 bases: TGTGCCAGCAGCCGGCGACAGGGGGCGGATACGCAGTATTTT. V and J are TRBV3-1 (or the pseudogene TRBV3-2) and TRBJ2-3; 10 bases are a match to TRBD1. Trimming at V came to 4 bases and at J to 6 bases, leaving 4 bases not matched to a gene. The CDR3 length is 14 residues. The V gene's germline CDR1 is LGHDT and CDR2 YNNKEL (reference sequence).

The rearrangement links TRBV12-2 to TRBJ2-5; the table's D call, TRBD2, was not checked against the DNA. TRBV12-2 corresponds to a pseudogene. This CDR3 region has 15 residues. CDR3 in amino acids: CASRSPPGDGETQYF. The CDR3 nucleotides are TGTGCAAGTCGCTCCCCCCCCGGCGACGGGGAGACCCAGTACTTC.

This clone is medium-sized in the sample. CDR3 DNA: TGTGCCAGCAGCTCTTACCAGGGGGCGGGAAACACCATATATTTT. Protein sequence: CASSSYQGAGNTIYF. The rearrangement uses TRBV7-2 and TRBJ1-3; 8 positions match TRBD1. Germline-derived CDR1 and CDR2 are SGHTA and FQGNSA. The V and J ends lost 4 bases and 4 bases, in that order; junction bases with no gene match: 6. The CDR3 totals 15 residues.

This clone was recorded a few times. The chain couples TRBV24-1 to TRBJ2-2; TRBD1 aligns across 9 bases. This CDR3 comprises 15 residues. With V trimmed by 6 bases and J by 4 bases, 5 bases remained unmatched. Germline V gives CDR1 KGHDR, CDR2 SFDVKD. The CDR3 nucleotides are TGTGCCACCAGTCGTACAGGGGGCATCACCGGGGAGCTGTTTTTT. Its protein product is CATSRTGGITGELFF.

The gene calls are TRBV2 and TRBJ2-3; TRBD2 matches 7 bases. The trim removed 6 bases at V and 8 bases at J, leaving 11 bases unmatched. This CDR3 is 14 amino acids long. In germline, CDR1 is SNHLY, CDR2 FYNNEI. CDR3 coding DNA: TGTGCCAGCAGGGATCGGGGGGTGTGGAGTACGCAGTATTTT. Amino acid sequence: CASRDRGVWSTQYF.

The V gene is TRBV18, the J gene TRBJ2-5, with TRBD2 matching 13 bases. Germline V gives CDR1 KGHSH, CDR2 LQKENI. Losses at the gene ends were 1 base for V and 2 bases for J; bases not matched to a gene: 4. This CDR3 comprises 17 residues. In DNA form, the CDR3 reads TGTGCCAGCTCACCACAGAGACTAGCGGGAGGACAAGAGACCCAGTACTTC. It codes for CASSPQRLAGGQETQYF.

The sample holds one count of this clone. This sequence joins TRBV2 and TRBJ1-1; D remains unclear. Germline assignment: CDR1 SNHLY and CDR2 FYNNEI. This CDR3 spans 14 amino acids. Trimming cost V 7 bases and J 0 bases, with 12 bases left between them. The CDR3 DNA reads TGTGCCAGCACAAGGACGGCGATGAACACTGAAGCTTTCTTT. Protein sequence: CASTRTAMNTEAFF.

The genes are TRBV5-6 and TRBJ1-5; TRBD1 agrees at 8 bases. Trimming removed 2 bases from V and 5 bases from J; junction bases left unmatched: 6. The CDR3 is made up of 15 amino acids. Germline V gene lookup returns CDR1 SGHDT and CDR2 YYEEEE. The CDR3 nucleotides are TGTGCCAGCAGCTTCTGGACAGGGTCAGATCAGCCCCAGCATTTT. This gives the protein CASSFWTGSDQPQHF.

J is TRBJ1-1 and V is TRBV2, with D possibly matching TRBD1 (6 bases). Trimming took 7 bases from V and 0 from J, leaving 9 bases between them. Germline loops: CDR1 SNHLY, CDR2 FYNNEI. CDR3 size: 13 residues. The CDR3 region has the DNA TGTGCCAGCAAAAGGGGGATGAACACTGAAGCTTTCTTT. Translation gives CASKRGMNTEAFF.